This TCR beta chain was recovered during a study of blood T cell repertoires in COVID-19. About the study: Material from acute and convalescent COVID-19 was sourced from the United States, Italy and Spain.

The CDR3 contains 13 residues. Trimming cost V 6 bases and J 2 bases, with 11 bases left between them. Germline values: CDR1 SQVTM, CDR2 ANQGSEA. Profiling relied on immunoSEQ multiplex PCR, and the TCRdb table lists in-frame clones only, not all of them. The data hold tens of thousands of clones, with approximately 80% observed a single time. Sequencing input: peripheral blood. The genes are TRBV29-1 and TRBJ1-3, with TRBD1 as a possible D gene (6 bases). This sequence was found in an elderly man with acute or convalescent COVID-19. As DNA, the CDR3 is TGCAGCGTCCGACAGGACGCTGGAAACACCATATATTTT. Translating gives CSVRQDAGNTIYF. The full variable domain, its missing parts supplied by reference TRBV29-1 and TRBJ1-3, is SAVISQKPSRDICQRGTSLTIQCQVDSQVTMMFWYRQQPGQSLTLIATANQGSEATYESGFVIDKFPISRPNLTFSTLTVSNMSPEDSSIYLCSVRQDAGNTIYFGEGSWLTVV.